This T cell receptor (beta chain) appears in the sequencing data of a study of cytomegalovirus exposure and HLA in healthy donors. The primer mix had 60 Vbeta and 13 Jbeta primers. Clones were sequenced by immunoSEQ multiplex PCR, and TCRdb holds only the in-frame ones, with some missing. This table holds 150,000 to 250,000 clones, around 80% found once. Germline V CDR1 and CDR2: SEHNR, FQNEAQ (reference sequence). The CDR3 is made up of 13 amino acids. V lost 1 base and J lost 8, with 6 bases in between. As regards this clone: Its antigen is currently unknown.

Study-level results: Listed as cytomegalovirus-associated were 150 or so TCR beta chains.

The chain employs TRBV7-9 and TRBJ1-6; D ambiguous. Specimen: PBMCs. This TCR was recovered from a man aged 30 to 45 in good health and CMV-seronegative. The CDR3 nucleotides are TGTGCCAGCAGCTTAGATCATGATTCACCCCTCCACTTT. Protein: CASSLDHDSPLHF.